Listed here are 17 T cell receptor beta chains from one sample, sequenced in a study of CD8+CD57+ T cells in acquired aplastic anemia listed by TCRdb under 2018. TCRdb lists the instrument as Illumina HiSeq 2000. TCR beta VDJ combination and CDR3 sequence profiling used genomic DNA as the template. The public reads were run again by TCRdb, first through fastp at Q25 and then through MiXCR, and only productive beta chains were kept. When rows share a CDR3 protein, they turn into one entry using the most common DNA and genes. The sample table records some 200,000 distinct CDR3 sequences; 30% to 40% of these occur just once. The top ten clones comprise 0.95% to 1.2% of the sample. Sequencing was done on a sample of sorted CD4+, CD8+, or CD8+CD57+ T cells (not recorded which) from PBMCs. The receptor set was obtained from a human donor in good health, serving as a control.

This clonotype appeared a few times. The genes are TRBV6-1 and TRBJ1-3; D not resolved. This CDR3 has 13 amino acids. Germline V gene lookup returns CDR1 MNHNS and CDR2 SASEGT. With 10 bases removed from V and 0 bases from J, the gap between germline ends came to 10 bases. The CDR3 loop is CATLEPSGNTIYF. For the CDR3, the DNA is TGTGCCACCCTGGAACCCTCTGGAAACACCATATATTTT.

This clonotype was seen only a few times. J is TRBJ2-7 and V is TRBV5-4, with 9 positions matching TRBD1. The CDR3 is 16 amino acids. From germline, CDR1 is SGHNT and CDR2 YYREEE (reference sequence). The trim removed 3 bases at V and 6 bases at J, leaving 13 bases unmatched. CDR3 DNA: TGTGCCAGCAGCTGGGAACCCGGGACAGGGTCATTCGAGCAGTACTTC. Translation gives CASSWEPGTGSFEQYF.

The chain couples TRBV5-5 to TRBJ2-1; weak D call: TRBD2 (5 bases). This CDR3 contains 14 residues. Trimming removed 1 base from V and 4 bases from J, with 9 bases in between. Germline-derived CDR1 and CDR2 are SGHKS and YYEKEE (reference sequence). The CDR3 DNA follows: TGTGCCAGCAGCTTGAGACTAACATACAATGAGCAGTTCTTC. Its protein product is CASSLRLTYNEQFF.

This clonotype was counted many times. The chain joins TRBV20-1 to TRBJ1-5; the D is unclear. The germline CDR1 and CDR2 sequences are DFQATT and SNEGSKA (reference sequence). Deletions cut 0 bases from V and 1 base from J, with 10 bases between. This CDR3 contains 15 residues. This CDR3 reads CSARDGPASNQPQHF. CDR3 in DNA: TGCAGTGCTAGAGATGGCCCCGCGAGCAATCAGCCCCAGCATTTT.

The chain is built from TRBV9 and TRBJ1-4, with D unresolved. The length of the CDR3 is 14 residues. The ends were cut back, 0 bases at V and 4 bases at J, with 7 bases in the middle. In germline, CDR1 is SGDLS, CDR2 YYNGEE. For the CDR3, the DNA is TGTGCCAGCAGCGTAGGTGGAGGTAATGAAAAACTGTTTTTT. This gives the protein CASSVGGGNEKLFF.

This clonotype was seen a few times. The rearrangement uses TRBV5-4 and TRBJ2-1; 7 bases map to TRBD2. Germline V gene data show CDR1 as SGHNT and CDR2 as YYREEE (reference sequence). This CDR3 region has 16 residues. V gave up 0 bases and J gave up 2 bases; unmatched junction bases: 5. The CDR3 sequence: CASSLDGGGPYNEQFF. The DNA of the CDR3 is TGTGCCAGCAGCTTGGACGGGGGAGGGCCCTACAATGAGCAGTTCTTC.

This clonotype is a singleton in its sample. CDR3 nucleotide sequence: TGTGCCACCAGTGCTAGACAAGATACGCAGTATTTT. Its translation is CATSARQDTQYF. The rearrangement joins TRBV24-1 to TRBJ2-3; D uncertain. The V end was cut by 5 bases, the J end by 5 bases, with 7 bases between. Looked up from germline, CDR1 is KGHDR and CDR2 is SFDVKD. The CDR3 loop spans 12 amino acids.

This clonotype has more than one count but fewer than ten. CDR3 nucleotides: TGTGCCAGCAGTTACTCGAGGGATCAGCCCCAGCATTTT. Translating it yields CASSYSRDQPQHF. This sequence joins TRBV6-5 and TRBJ1-5; D uncertain. Deletions cut 0 bases from V and 5 bases from J, with 5 bases between. The CDR3 is made up of 13 amino acids. CDR1 and CDR2 from the germline V gene are MNHEY and SVGAGI.

This clonotype was observed many times. V usage is TRBV2 and J usage is TRBJ1-4; D might be TRBD1 (5 bases). CDR1 SNHLY and CDR2 FYNNEI come from the germline V gene. With 5 bases removed from V and 8 bases from J, the gap between germline ends came to 18 bases. The CDR3 is 15 amino acids. As DNA, the CDR3 is TGTGCCAGCAGTTTTGGGTGGGGCCCTGGCGAAAAACTGTTTTTT. Its translation: CASSFGWGPGEKLFF.

V gene TRBV25-1 combines with J gene TRBJ2-1, with 13 bases aligning to TRBD2. The trim removed 3 bases at V and 5 bases at J, leaving 7 bases unmatched. Germline V gene lookup returns CDR1 MGHDK and CDR2 SYGVNS. The CDR3 extends over 17 amino acids. CDR3 residues: CASSEPTGTSGDNEQFF. The CDR3 coding sequence is TGTGCCAGCAGTGAGCCCACCGGGACTAGCGGGGACAATGAGCAGTTCTTC.

The genes are TRBV10-2 and TRBJ1-1; D uncertain. CDR1 and CDR2 (germline): WSHSY, SAAADI. The CDR3 loop spans 14 amino acids. V was clipped by 2 bases and J by 2 bases, with 9 bases between them. The CDR3 bases are TGCGCCAGCAGTGAGCGCGGCACCAACACTGAAGCTTTCTTT. Its translation: CASSERGTNTEAFF.

At least ten counts were recorded for this clonotype. The rearrangement joins TRBV15 to TRBJ1-5, with unresolved D. From germline, CDR1 is LNHNV and CDR2 YYDKDF (reference sequence). V was shortened by 0 bases and J by 7 bases, with 7 bases between the two germline ends. The CDR3 is 13 amino acids. CDR3 in amino acids: CATSREWVQPQHF. CDR3 DNA: TGTGCCACCAGCAGAGAGTGGGTCCAGCCCCAGCATTTT.

Of note for this clonotype: Since a much larger clone is just one base distant, this may be a read error. This chain links TRBV5-1 with TRBJ2-7, with TRBD2 matching 7 bases. V gave up 1 base and J gave up 3 bases; unmatched junction bases: 7. The CDR3 runs 15 residues. The germline CDR1 and CDR2 sequences are SGHRS and YFSETQ. The CDR3 sequence is CASSLLRPGGYEQYF. The CDR3 bases are TGCGCCAGCAGCTTGTTGCGGCCGGGGGGCTACGAGCAGTACTTC.

This clonotype was found a few times. This rearrangement joins TRBV5-1 to TRBJ1-6; D not certain. The germline V gene has CDR1 SGHRS and CDR2 YFSETQ. Deletions cut 4 bases from V and 7 bases from J, with 9 bases between. The CDR3 spans 13 residues. The CDR3 DNA reads as TGCGCCAGCAGCGTATTTGCCAATTCACCCCTCCACTTT. Translated: CASSVFANSPLHF.

The chain is built from TRBV5-4 and TRBJ2-7; 8 positions match TRBD1. The germline V gene encodes CDR1 SGHNT and CDR2 YYREEE (reference sequence). The CDR3 contains 15 residues. J was trimmed by 0 bases and V by 2 bases; bases with no gene match: 4. CDR3 bases: TGTGCCAGCAGCTTTAGGACAGGGACCTCCTACGAGCAGTACTTC. Protein sequence: CASSFRTGTSYEQYF.

Only a few counts were recorded for this clonotype. This may be a read error: a much more frequent sequence differs by one nucleotide. CDR3 bases: TGTGCCAGCAGGGGTTGGCGGAACACTGGAGCTTTCTTT. Translated: CASRGWRNTGAFF. V usage is TRBV7-9 and J usage is TRBJ1-1; D is unclear. This CDR3 spans 13 amino acids. Germline values: CDR1 SEHNR, CDR2 FQNEAQ (reference sequence).

About this clonotype itself: This could be a read error, since a much larger clone is one nucleotide away. The conserved final phenylalanine or tryptophan is absent from the CDR3, which likely points to a read error. V is TRBV7-2 and J is TRBJ1-1; D remains unclear. With 1 base removed from V and 4 bases from J, the gap between germline ends came to 13 bases. This CDR3 contains 15 residues. Germline CDR1 and CDR2: SGHTA and FQGNSA. The CDR3 region has the DNA TGTGCCAGCAGCTTAGGGTCCGCCTGGGGCACTGAAGCTTTCTCT. Translation: CASSLGSAWGTEAFS.